What follows are 7 T cell receptor beta chains derived from one specimen sequenced in a study of cytomegalovirus exposure and HLA in healthy donors. Use of 60 Vbeta and 13 Jbeta primers characterized the PCR. This table comes from immunoSEQ multiplex PCR, and its TCRdb copy is limited to in-frame clones, with some not included. The table has 99,000 or so clones, over 9.5% seen once. The sequenced material came from PBMCs. These receptors all come from a man in his forties in good health and CMV-seropositive.

This clone has just a few counts. The chain joins TRBV7-8 to TRBJ2-1, with TRBD1 matching 10 bases. With 2 bases clipped from V and 10 bases from J, the junction kept 11 bases outside the gene matches. CDR3 length: 16 residues. Germline V CDR1 and CDR2: SGHVS, FQNEAQ. The CDR3 here is CASSLPPGQGPREQFF. The CDR3 coding sequence is TGTGCCAGCAGCTTACCACCGGGACAGGGGCCGCGAGAGCAGTTCTTC.

This clone appeared a few times. V and J are TRBV4-3 and TRBJ1-5; the match to TRBD1 covers 8 bases. V lost 6 bases and J lost 0; bases outside the gene matches: 4. The CDR3 extends over 15 amino acids. The V gene's germline CDR1 is LGHNA and CDR2 YSLEER. DNA of the CDR3: TGCGCCAGCAGTCGGGACAGGTTTAGCAATCAGCCCCAGCATTTT. It translates to CASSRDRFSNQPQHF.

The table lists this clone with a few counts. Other DNA sequences in this specimen translate into the identical CDR3. V gene TRBV27 combines with J gene TRBJ2-7; 11 positions match TRBD2. Trimming cost V 4 bases and J 0 bases; bases outside gene matches: 2. This CDR3 comprises 15 residues. Germline CDR1 is MNHEY and CDR2 is SMNVEV (reference sequence). The CDR3 nucleotides read TGTGCCAGCAGTTGGGGGACTAGCGGCTCCTACGAGCAGTACTTC. This translates into CASSWGTSGSYEQYF.

The chain couples TRBV18 to TRBJ1-2, with D possibly being TRBD1 (6 bases). This CDR3 contains 13 residues. Germline V gives CDR1 KGHSH, CDR2 LQKENI. V dropped 6 bases and J dropped 7 bases, with 15 bases sitting between them. The CDR3 DNA sequence: TGTGCCAGCTCCCCGGGCAGGGGTAGTGGCTACACCTTC. It yields the protein CASSPGRGSGYTF.

This clone was seen a few times. The rearrangement uses TRBV10-3 and TRBJ1-1; maybe TRBD1 (6 bases). CDR3 length: 13 amino acids. The V gene's germline CDR1 is ENHRY and CDR2 SYGVKD. V lost 6 bases to trimming and J lost 6 bases, with 14 bases between them. CDR3 bases: TGTGCCATCAGGGGGGCGACGGCGGCTGAAGCTTTCTTT. It codes for CAIRGATAAEAFF.

This clone occurred a few times. The gene calls are TRBV28 and TRBJ2-3; possible D gene TRBD2, 7 bases. V was cut by 11 bases and J by 2 bases, with 14 bases left in between. CDR1 is MDHEN and CDR2 is SYDVKM in the germline V gene. CDR3 length equals 13 residues. The CDR3 DNA is TGTGCCTCCGCGGGGGCCCTCACAGATACGCAGTATTTT. This translates into CASAGALTDTQYF.

This chain uses TRBV6-1 with TRBJ2-7; D is undetermined. CDR1 and CDR2 from the germline V gene are MNHNS and SASEGT. Trimming stripped 1 base from V and 3 bases from J, with 7 bases between. The length of the CDR3 is 13 residues. The chain's CDR3 is CASSEDGVYEQYF. CDR3 in DNA: TGTGCCAGCAGTGAAGACGGAGTCTACGAGCAGTACTTC.